Given below is one T cell receptor (beta chain) in context. Its antigen is currently unknown. The sample belongs to a study of T cells in narcolepsy. Looking at the study overall: Patients with NT1 or NT2 and healthy control donors were enrolled.

Sequencing was performed with immunoSEQ multiplex PCR; in TCRdb, only in-frame clones are kept and a portion is missing. Of fewer than 30,000 clones in the sample, approximately 85% were seen once. General study results and limits: HCRT-specific and TRIB2-specific autoreactive clonotypes appeared among same-patient CSF and blood CD4+ clonotypes. Some memory CD4+ repertoires had no autoreactive clone sequences. Blood of same and different patients, but not healthy controls, reportedly held recurring autoreactive clonotypes.

The ends were cut back, 1 base at V and 2 bases at J, with 15 bases in the middle. The CDR3 is 16 amino acids. The V gene's germline CDR1 is MGHRA and CDR2 YSYEKL. This rearrangement joins TRBV4-1 to TRBJ2-7; the D gene is possibly TRBD2 (7 bases). The source is a human donor in good health. Sequenced material: memory (CD45RA-) CD4+ T cells from blood. The CDR3 loop is CASSQGGGGQAYEQYF. CDR3 sequence (DNA): TGCGCCAGCAGCCAAGGTGGCGGGGGACAAGCCTACGAGCAGTACTTC.